This is a list of T cell receptor beta chains from one sample in a study of blood T cell repertoires in COVID-19. Assay used: immunoSEQ multiplex PCR; TCRdb lists only in-frame clones, some missing. The table includes 40,000 to 60,000 clones, 68% detected once. The sample taken for sequencing was peripheral blood. All receptors come from a woman between 65 and 79 years old with acute or convalescent COVID-19. CDR3s include the opening cysteine and the closing phenylalanine or tryptophan. Each record gives: V gene, CDR3 protein.

>TRBV5-6
CASSLYRRGAYEQYF
>TRBV2
CASRFDNEQYF
>TRBV19
CASSRSGSLYEQYF
>TRBV2
CASSGGTSATGELFF
>TRBV18
CASSPPGRETQYF
>TRBV19
CARFPYEQYF
>TRBV7-9
CASSLSGLGNQPQHF
>TRBV3-1/TRBV3-2
CASSQVRGAEAFF
>TRBV11-2
CASSPGPQGVETQYF
>TRBV4-1
CASSQPQDRGWGGDEQFF
>TRBV6-5
CASRRDRDSHEAFF
>TRBV15
CATSRDSGTQYF
>TRBV10-3
CAISESGGQYNQPQHF
>TRBV4-1
CASSRTRGSYEQYF
>TRBV2
CASSESGTGKKETQYF
>TRBV5-1
CARLDRLDTGELFF
>TRBV18
CASSTGRDSNYGYTF
>TRBV19
CASSITGYSNQPQHF
>TRBV19
CASSGGGVDYGYTF
>TRBV5-1
CASSLGKETGELFF
>TRBV5-3
CARSYGYTF
>TRBV7-3
CASDTGKPYEQYF
>TRBV5-4
CASSKQGDQPQHF
>TRBV5-1
CASSDHLAGGYEQYF
>TRBV7-6
CASSLGAGSQETQYF
>TRBV28
CASNINREGYTF
>TRBV4-1
CASSSGRVGEKLFF
>TRBV28
CASRSPGSNQPQHF
>TRBV11-2
CASLPQGAGTEAFF
>TRBV29-1
CSVDGTSAFF
>TRBV28
CASSLTEGLNEQFF
>TRBV5-4
CASSLKGGGDLSYNEQFF
>TRBV28
CASSSPPGSGRGEQYF
>TRBV7-2
CASSLVSSTDTQYF
>TRBV2
CASSPNAGTGTRNTEAFF
>TRBV30
CAWSGGTTDTQYF
>TRBV19
CASSKRQGNNYEQYF
>TRBV5-4
CASSPGTGSYEQYF
>TRBV28
CASSLMAEGSTDTQYF
>TRBV5-4
CASSRDRSLYEQYF
>TRBV5-5
CASSLDGETDTQYF
>TRBV6-5
CASSYRGGGDTEAFF